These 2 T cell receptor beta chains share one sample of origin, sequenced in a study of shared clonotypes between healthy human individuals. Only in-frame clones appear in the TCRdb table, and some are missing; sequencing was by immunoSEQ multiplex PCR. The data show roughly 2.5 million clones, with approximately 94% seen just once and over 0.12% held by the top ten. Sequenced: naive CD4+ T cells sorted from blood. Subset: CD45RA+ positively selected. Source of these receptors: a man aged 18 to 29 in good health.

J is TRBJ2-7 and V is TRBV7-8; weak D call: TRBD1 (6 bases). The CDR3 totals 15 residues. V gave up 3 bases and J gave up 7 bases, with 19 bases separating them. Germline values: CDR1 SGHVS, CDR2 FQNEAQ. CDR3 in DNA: TGTGCCAGCAGCTTGGCGACAGGTTGGGCGTCGGAGCAGTACTTC. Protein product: CASSLATGWASEQYF.

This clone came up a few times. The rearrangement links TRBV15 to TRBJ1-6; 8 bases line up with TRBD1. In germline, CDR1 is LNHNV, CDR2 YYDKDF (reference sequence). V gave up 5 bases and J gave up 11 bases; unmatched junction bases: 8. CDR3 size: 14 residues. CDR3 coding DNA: TGTGCCACCAGCCCTGGACAGGGTCTTCCACCCCTCCACTTT. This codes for CATSPGQGLPPLHF.